This T cell receptor (beta chain) was sequenced for a study of CD8+CD57+ T cells in acquired aplastic anemia (dated by TCRdb to the late 2010s). Concerning the study at large: A mean of approximately 3 ug of DNA, ranging from about 0.19 to 30 ug, was extracted from sorted CD4+ and CD8+ cells. A CD8+CD57+ expansion meant a frequency higher than the mean frequency seen in healthy subjects. Results the study describes overall, beyond this receptor: CD8+ Simpson's diversity did not differ significantly between patients and healthy controls (P=0.060). Roughly 30 CD8+ CDR3 sequences were shared between patients and controls but appeared highly expressed in patients and within their immunodominant clones.

CDR1 and CDR2 are read off the germline V gene as ENHRY and SYGVKD. Measured from the cysteine to the phenylalanine, the CDR3 is 12 residues long. The read is trimmed to its CDR3 DNA, 36 bases read in frame from base 1. A distance of 9 bases separates the germline ends of V and J, which lose 9 bases and 2 bases respectively. With respect to this clonotype: It lacks a known antigen. No base-level quality is on record; no much larger clone is a single base apart.

Genomic DNA served as template for TCR beta VDJ combination and CDR3 sequence profiling. An Illumina HiSeq 2000 was the platform used for TCR repertoire sequencing. On the authors' methods: TRBV/TRBJ rearrangement plots, CDR3 size and DJ length profiles, and Simpson's diversity index were used to evaluate the repertoires. Whichever DNA sequence was most abundant in the deep sequencing data was defined as the immunodominant clone. CDR3 amino acid sequences were checked for sharing between subjects and were compared against published repertoires and the VDJdb database. TCRdb itself trimmed the public reads at Q25 with fastp, ran MiXCR and retained productive beta chains. Rows with one shared CDR3 protein collapse into an entry with the most common genes and DNA. These V and J calls derive from TCRdb rather than the authors' analysis. A total of 200,000 to 250,000 distinct CDR3 sequences appear in this sample, over 40% of them only once. Jointly, the top ten make up 20% of the sample.

Patients chosen for sequencing had shown expansion of CD8+CD57+ cells by flow cytometry. Every patient had a diagnosis of severe acquired aplastic anemia based on International Study of Aplastic Anemia and Agranulocytosis and Camitta criteria. No therapy had been received by the patients at the time of blood sampling. The study deep-sequenced TCR repertoires of sorted CD4+ and CD8+ blood T cells from severe aplastic anemia patients and healthy subjects. Patients were enrolled under clinicaltrials.gov protocols 00001620, 01623167, 00001397, 00071045, 00081523 and 00961064 in the USA. Ficoll-Paque density gradient centrifugation was used to isolate peripheral blood mononuclear cells. Before DNA extraction, CD4+ and CD8+ T cells were sorted by FACS or by magnetic beads.

This receptor was taken from a human donor with aplastic anemia. What was sequenced was sorted CD4+, CD8+, or CD8+CD57+ T cells (not recorded which) from PBMCs. In this chain, TRBV10-3 is recombined with TRBJ2-3; TRBD1 could be the D gene, as 5 bases match. The CDR3 reads CAIGADTDTQYF. The DNA sequence is given as TGTGCCATTGGGGCAGACACAGATACGCAGTATTTT.